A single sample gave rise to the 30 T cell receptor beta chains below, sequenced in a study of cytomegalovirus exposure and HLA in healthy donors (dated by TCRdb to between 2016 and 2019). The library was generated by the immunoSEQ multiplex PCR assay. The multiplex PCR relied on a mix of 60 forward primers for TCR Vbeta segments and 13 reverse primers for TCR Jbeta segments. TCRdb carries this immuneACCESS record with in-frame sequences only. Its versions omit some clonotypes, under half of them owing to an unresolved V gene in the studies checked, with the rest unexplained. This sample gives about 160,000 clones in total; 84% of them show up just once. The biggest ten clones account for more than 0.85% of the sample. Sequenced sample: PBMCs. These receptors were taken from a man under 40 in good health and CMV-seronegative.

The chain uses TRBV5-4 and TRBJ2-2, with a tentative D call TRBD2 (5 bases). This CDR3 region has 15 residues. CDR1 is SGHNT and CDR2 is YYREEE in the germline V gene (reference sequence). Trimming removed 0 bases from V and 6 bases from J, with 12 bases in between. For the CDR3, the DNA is TGTGCCAGCAGCTTGGGAGGGTCCCTAGCCGGGGAGCTGTTTTTT. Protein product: CASSLGGSLAGELFF.

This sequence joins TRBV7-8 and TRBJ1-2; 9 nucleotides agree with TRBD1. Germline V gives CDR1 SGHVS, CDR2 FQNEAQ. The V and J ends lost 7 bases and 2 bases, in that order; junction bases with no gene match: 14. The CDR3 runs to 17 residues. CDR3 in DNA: TGTGCCAGCACCAAAAGGGGACAGGGAACATCCAACTATGGCTACACCTTC. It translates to CASTKRGQGTSNYGYTF.

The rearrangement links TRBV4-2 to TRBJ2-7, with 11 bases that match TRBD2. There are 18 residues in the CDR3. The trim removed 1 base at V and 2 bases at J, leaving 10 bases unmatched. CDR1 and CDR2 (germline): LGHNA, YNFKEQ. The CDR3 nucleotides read TGTGCCAGCAGCCAAGCTCTCCTAGCGGGGGGCACTCCCTACGAGCAGTACTTC. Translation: CASSQALLAGGTPYEQYF.

The CDR3 DNA sequence: TGTGCCATCAGTGAGTCGACTAGCGGCACCTACGAGCAGTACTTC. The encoded protein is CAISESTSGTYEQYF. V usage is TRBV10-3 and J usage is TRBJ2-7; the match to TRBD2 covers 9 bases. The V and J ends lost 0 bases and 2 bases, in that order; junction bases with no gene match: 2. CDR3 length: 15 residues. Per the germline V gene, CDR1 is ENHRY and CDR2 is SYGVKD.

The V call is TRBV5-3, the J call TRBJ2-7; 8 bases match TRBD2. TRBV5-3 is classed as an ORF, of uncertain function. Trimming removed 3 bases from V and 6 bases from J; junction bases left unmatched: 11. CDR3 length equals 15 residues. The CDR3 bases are TGTGCCAGAAGCTGCCAAGCGGGGGTTGTAGGCGAGCAGTACTTC. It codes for CARSCQAGVVGEQYF.

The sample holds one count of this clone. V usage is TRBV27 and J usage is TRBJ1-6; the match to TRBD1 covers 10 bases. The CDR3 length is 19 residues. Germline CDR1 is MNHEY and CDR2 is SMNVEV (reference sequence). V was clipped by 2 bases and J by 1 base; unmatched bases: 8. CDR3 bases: TGTGCCAGCAGTTTAAAGAGACAGGGGGCCAGATCCTATAATTCACCCCTCCACTTT. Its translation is CASSLKRQGARSYNSPLHF.

Here the CDR3 reads CASNPPTGVNEQYF. CDR3 coding DNA: TGTGCCAGCAATCCTCCGACTGGCGTCAACGAGCAGTACTTC. The V and J genes are TRBV2 and TRBJ2-5, with D unclear. The DNA end favors TRBJ2-7, so the J call may be wrong. The CDR3 is 14 amino acids. Germline V gene sequence: CDR1 SNHLY, CDR2 FYNNEI.

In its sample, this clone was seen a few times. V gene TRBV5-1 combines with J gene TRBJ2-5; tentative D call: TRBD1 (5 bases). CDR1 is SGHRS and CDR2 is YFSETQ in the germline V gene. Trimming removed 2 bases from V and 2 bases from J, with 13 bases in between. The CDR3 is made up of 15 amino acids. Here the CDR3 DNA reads TGCGCCAGCAGCTTCCAAGGGGAAAGGCAAGAGACCCAGTACTTC. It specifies CASSFQGERQETQYF.

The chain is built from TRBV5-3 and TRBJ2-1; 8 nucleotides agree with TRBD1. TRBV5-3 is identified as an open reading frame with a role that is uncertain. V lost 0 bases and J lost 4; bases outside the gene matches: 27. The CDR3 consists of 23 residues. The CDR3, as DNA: TGTGCCAGAAGCTTGGTTCTTCCTTCGGACAGGGAACTTAAAAACGGGATATACAATGAGCAGTTCTTC. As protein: CARSLVLPSDRELKNGIYNEQFF.

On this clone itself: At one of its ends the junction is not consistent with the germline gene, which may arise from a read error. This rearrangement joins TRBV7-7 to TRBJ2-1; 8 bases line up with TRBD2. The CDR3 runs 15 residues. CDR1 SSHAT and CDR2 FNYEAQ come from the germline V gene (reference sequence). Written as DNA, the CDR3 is TGTGCTAGCAGCCTGGGACTAGGGGACTACAATGAGCAGTTCTTC. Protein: CASSLGLGDYNEQFF.

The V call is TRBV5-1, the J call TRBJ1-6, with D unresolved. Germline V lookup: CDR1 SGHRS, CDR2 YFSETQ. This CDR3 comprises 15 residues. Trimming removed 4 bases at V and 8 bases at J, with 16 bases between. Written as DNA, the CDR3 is TGCGCCAGCAGCATATTGACCGGTAGCGATTCACCCCTCCACTTT. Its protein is CASSILTGSDSPLHF. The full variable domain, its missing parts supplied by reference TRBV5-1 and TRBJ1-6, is KAGVTQTPRYLIKTRGQQVTLSCSPISGHRSVSWYQQTPGQGLQFLFEYFSETQRNKGNFPGRFSGRQFSNSRSEMNVSTLELGDSALYLCASSILTGSDSPLHFGNGTRLTVT.

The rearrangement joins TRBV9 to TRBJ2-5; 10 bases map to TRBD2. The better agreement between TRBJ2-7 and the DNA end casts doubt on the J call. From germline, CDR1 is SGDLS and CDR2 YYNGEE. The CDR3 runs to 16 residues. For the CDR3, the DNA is TGTGCCAGCAGCGTAGGTTGGCGGCTAGCGGGAGCCGAGCAGTACTTC. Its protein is CASSVGWRLAGAEQYF.

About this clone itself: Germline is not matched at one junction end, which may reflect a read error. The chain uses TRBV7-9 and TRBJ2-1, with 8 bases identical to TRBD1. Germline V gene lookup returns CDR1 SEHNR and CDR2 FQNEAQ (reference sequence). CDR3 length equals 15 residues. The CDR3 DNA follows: TGTTCCAGCAGCCACGACAGGGGACCCTACAATGAGCAGTTCTTC. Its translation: CSSSHDRGPYNEQFF.

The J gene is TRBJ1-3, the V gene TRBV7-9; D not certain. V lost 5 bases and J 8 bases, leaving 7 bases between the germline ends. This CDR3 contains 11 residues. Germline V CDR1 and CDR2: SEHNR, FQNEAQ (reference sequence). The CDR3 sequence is CASSTKDTIYF. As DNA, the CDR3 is TGTGCCAGCAGCACAAAAGACACCATATATTTT.

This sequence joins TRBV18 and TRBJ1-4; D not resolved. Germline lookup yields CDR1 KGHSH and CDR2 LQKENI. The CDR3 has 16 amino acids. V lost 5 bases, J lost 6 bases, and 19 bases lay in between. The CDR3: CASSTPDDWIYEKLFF. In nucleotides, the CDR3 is TGTGCCAGCTCAACCCCTGACGACTGGATCTATGAAAAACTGTTTTTT.

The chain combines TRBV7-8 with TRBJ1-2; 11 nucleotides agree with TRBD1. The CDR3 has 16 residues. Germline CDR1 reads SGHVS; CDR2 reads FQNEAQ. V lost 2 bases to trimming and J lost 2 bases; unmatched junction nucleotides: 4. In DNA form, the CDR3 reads TGTGCCAGCAGCTTATTTGGACAGGGGGCAAACTATGGCTACACCTTC. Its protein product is CASSLFGQGANYGYTF.

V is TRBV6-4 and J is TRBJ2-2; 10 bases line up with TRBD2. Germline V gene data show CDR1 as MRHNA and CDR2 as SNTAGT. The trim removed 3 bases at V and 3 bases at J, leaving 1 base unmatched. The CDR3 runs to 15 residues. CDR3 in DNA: TGTGCCAGCAGTGAAGCGGGAGGGGACACCGGGGAGCTGTTTTTT. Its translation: CASSEAGGDTGELFF.

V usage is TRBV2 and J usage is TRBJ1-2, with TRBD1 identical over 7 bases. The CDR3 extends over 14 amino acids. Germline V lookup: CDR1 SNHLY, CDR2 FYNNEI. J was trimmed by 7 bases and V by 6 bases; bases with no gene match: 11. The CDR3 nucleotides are TGTGCCAGCAGAGATACAGGGGCTGAGGGTGGCTACACCTTC. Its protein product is CASRDTGAEGGYTF.

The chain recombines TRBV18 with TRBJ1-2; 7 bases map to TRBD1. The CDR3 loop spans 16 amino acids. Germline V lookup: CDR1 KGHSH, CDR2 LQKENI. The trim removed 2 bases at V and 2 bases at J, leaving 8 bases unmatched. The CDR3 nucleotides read TGTGCCAGCTCACCAAAAGACAGGGTGGGGAACTATGGCTACACCTTC. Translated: CASSPKDRVGNYGYTF.

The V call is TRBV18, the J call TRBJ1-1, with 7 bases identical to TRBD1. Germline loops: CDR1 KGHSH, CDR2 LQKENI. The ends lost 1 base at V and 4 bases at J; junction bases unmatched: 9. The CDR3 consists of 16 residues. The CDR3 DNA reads TGTGCCAGCTCACCACATCCGGGACAGTGGAGCACTGAAGCTTTCTTT. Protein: CASSPHPGQWSTEAFF.

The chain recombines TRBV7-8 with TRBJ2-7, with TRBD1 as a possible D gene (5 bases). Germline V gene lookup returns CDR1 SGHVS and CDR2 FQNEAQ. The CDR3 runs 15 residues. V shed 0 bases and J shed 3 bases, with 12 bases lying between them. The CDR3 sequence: CASSLAQDTIYEQYF. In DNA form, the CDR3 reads TGTGCCAGCAGCTTAGCGCAGGACACAATCTACGAGCAGTACTTC.

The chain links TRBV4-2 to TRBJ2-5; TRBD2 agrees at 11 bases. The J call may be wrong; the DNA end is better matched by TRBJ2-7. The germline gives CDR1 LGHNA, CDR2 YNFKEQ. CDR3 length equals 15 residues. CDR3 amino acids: CASSQKGLAAYEQYF. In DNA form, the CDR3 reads TGTGCCAGCAGCCAGAAGGGACTAGCGGCCTACGAGCAGTACTTC.

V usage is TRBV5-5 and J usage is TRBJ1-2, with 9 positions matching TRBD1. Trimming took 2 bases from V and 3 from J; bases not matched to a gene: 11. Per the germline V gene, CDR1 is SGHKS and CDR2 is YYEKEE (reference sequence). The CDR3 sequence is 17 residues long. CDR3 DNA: TGTGCCAGCAGCTTACACACCACAGGGGGCGAATACTATGGCTACACCTTC. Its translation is CASSLHTTGGEYYGYTF.

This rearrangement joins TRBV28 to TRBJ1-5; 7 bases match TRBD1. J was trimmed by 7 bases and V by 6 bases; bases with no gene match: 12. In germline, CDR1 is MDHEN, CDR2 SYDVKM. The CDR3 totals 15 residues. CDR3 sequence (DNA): TGTGCCAGCAGCCCCCTTCTTAGGGGGCAGCAGCCCCAGCATTTT. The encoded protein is CASSPLLRGQQPQHF.

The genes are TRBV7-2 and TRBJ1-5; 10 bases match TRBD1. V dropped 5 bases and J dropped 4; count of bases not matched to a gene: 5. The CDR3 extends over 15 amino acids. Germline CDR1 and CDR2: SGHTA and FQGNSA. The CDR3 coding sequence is TGTGCCAGCAGCCCCGGACAGGGGGGTAATCAGCCCCAGCATTTT. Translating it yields CASSPGQGGNQPQHF.

The CDR3 DNA reads as TGTGCCAGCCGCAAAGAGGAGGGGACGCTATACGAGCAGTACTTC. Translating it yields CASRKEEGTLYEQYF. The genes are TRBV6-1 and TRBJ2-5, with D perhaps TRBD2 (6 bases). The DNA end favors TRBJ2-7, so the J call may be wrong. Germline loops: CDR1 MNHNS, CDR2 SASEGT. This CDR3 has 15 residues.

The CDR3 coding sequence is TGTGCCAGCAGCAGAGAGCAGGGTGAGCAGTTCTTC. Amino acids: CASSREQGEQFF. The V gene is TRBV7-3, the J gene TRBJ2-1, with D possibly TRBD1 on 5 matching bases. Trimming pared 5 bases from V and 9 bases from J, leaving 11 bases between. From germline, CDR1 is SGHTA and CDR2 FQGTGA. This CDR3 comprises 12 residues.

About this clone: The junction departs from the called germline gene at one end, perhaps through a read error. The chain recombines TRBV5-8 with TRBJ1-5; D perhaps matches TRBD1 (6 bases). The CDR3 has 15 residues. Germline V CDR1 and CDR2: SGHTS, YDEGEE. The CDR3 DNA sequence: TGTGCCAGCAGGCGGGGGCAACATAGCAATCAGCCCCGGCATTTT. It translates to CASRRGQHSNQPRHF.

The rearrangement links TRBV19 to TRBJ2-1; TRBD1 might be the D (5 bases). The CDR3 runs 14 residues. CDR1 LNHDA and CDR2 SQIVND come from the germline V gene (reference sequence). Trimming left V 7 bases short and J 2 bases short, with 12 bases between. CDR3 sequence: CASTIDSAYNEQFF. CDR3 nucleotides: TGTGCCAGTACAATTGACAGTGCCTACAATGAGCAGTTCTTC.

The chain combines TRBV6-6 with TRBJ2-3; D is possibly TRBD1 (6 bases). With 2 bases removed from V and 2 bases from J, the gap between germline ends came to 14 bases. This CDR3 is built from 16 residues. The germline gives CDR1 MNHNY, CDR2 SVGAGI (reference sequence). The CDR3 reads CASSYGGQFHTDTQYF. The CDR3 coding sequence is TGTGCCAGCAGTTACGGTGGACAGTTCCACACAGATACGCAGTATTTT.